This T cell receptor beta chain was captured by sequencing in a study of metastatic and nonmetastatic thyroid tumors. Study background: Both malignant and benign thyroid patients supplied peripheral blood and tumor or nodule tissue samples, across which the repertoires of these patients were then compared.

V was clipped by 6 bases and J by 3 bases, with 13 bases between them. Looked up from germline, CDR1 is DFQATT and CDR2 is SNEGSKA (reference sequence). The CDR3 consists of 13 residues. TCRdb re-called the PCR reads through MiXCR. The table has approximately 90,000 clones, 8% to 9.5% seen once. Thyroid surgery was performed in patients who had received no treatment beforehand. The chain is built from TRBV20-1 and TRBJ2-3, with D maybe TRBD1 (5 bases). The specimen was blood. The sequence was collected from a female donor with papillary thyroid cancer or a benign thyroid nodule (not recorded which). Some clones in this sample may be carry-over from other donors' samples. In nucleotides, the CDR3 is TGCAGTGCCAGAAGGCAGGGTACAGATACGCAGTATTTT. Translation gives CSARRQGTDTQYF.